This TCR beta chain comes out of a study of early T cells in non-severe SARS-CoV-2 infection. This clonotype was seen at least ten times. The protocol attached unique molecular identifiers to individual cDNA molecules. TCRdb ran MiXCR on the 5' RACE reads and lists one entry per CDR3 protein. This table holds 86,000 or so distinct CDR3 sequences, about 6.5% found once. CDR3 length: 16 residues. Per the germline V gene, CDR1 is SGHTA and CDR2 is FQGNSA. The V and J ends lost 0 bases and 11 bases respectively, with 17 bases between them. This sequence originates from an adult who was a healthcare worker with PCR-confirmed SARS-CoV-2 infection or an uninfected control (not recorded which). The chain carries TRBV7-2 and TRBJ1-6; the D gene is possibly TRBD1 (6 bases). The sequenced sample consisted of whole blood. The CDR3 reads CASSLALPGGGPPLHF. As DNA, the CDR3 is TGTGCCAGCAGCTTAGCGCTGCCCGGGGGCGGCCCACCCCTCCACTTT.